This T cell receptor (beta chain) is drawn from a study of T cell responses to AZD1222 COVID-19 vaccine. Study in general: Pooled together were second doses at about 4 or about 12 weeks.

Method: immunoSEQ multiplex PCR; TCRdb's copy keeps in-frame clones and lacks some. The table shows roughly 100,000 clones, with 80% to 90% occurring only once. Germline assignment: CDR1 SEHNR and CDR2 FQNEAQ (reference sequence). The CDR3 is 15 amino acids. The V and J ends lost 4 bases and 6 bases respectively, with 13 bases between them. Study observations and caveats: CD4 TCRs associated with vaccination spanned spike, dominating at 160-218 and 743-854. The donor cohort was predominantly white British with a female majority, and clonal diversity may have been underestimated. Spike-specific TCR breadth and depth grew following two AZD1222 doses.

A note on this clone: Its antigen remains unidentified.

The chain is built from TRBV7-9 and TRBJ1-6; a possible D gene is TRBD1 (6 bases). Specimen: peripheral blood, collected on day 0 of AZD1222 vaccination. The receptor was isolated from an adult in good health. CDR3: CASSSQLGANSPLHF. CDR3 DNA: TGTGCCAGCAGCTCCCAATTGGGGGCTAATTCACCCCTCCACTTT.